The 18 T cell receptor beta chains listed next were all sequenced from one sample in a study of cytomegalovirus exposure and HLA in healthy donors. PCR used 60 Vbeta primers and 13 Jbeta primers. Repertoires were generated with immunoSEQ multiplex PCR, while TCRdb's copy carries only in-frame clones and drops some. Of over 120,000 clones detected, 70% appear once; the ten largest clones hold about 2%. Material for sequencing was PBMCs. These receptors were taken from a woman aged 55-70 years in good health and CMV-seropositive.

The genes are TRBV28 and TRBJ2-3; D may be TRBD2 (6 bases). V lost 0 bases and J 1 base, leaving 8 bases between the germline ends. The germline V gene encodes CDR1 MDHEN and CDR2 SYDVKM. The CDR3 totals 15 residues. As DNA, the CDR3 is TGTGCCAGCAGTTTATGGGGGGAGGGCACAGATACGCAGTATTTT. Translating gives CASSLWGEGTDTQYF.

The J gene is TRBJ2-5, the V gene TRBV28; 8 bases match TRBD2. The CDR3 has 14 amino acids. The trim removed 8 bases at V and 7 bases at J, leaving 12 bases unmatched. Germline values: CDR1 MDHEN, CDR2 SYDVKM. The CDR3 sequence is CASGYGGTRGTQYF. For the CDR3, the DNA is TGTGCCAGCGGATACGGCGGGACTAGAGGGACCCAGTACTTC.

V and J are TRBV11-3 and TRBJ1-1; the D is unclear. This CDR3 region has 13 residues. Trimming took off 4 bases at V and 2 bases at J, with 8 bases between the two ends. Per germline, CDR1 SGHNT and CDR2 YENEEA. The CDR3 region is CASSSSYNTEAFF. As DNA, the CDR3 is TGTGCCAGCAGCTCGAGTTATAACACTGAAGCTTTCTTT. Together with reference TRBV11-3 and TRBJ1-1, the CDR3 gives the full variable domain: EAGVVQSPRYKIIEKKQPVAFWCNPISGHNTLYWYLQNLGQGPELLIRYENEEAVDDSQLPKDRFSAERLKGVDSTLKIQPAELGDSAVYLCASSSSYNTEAFFGQGTRLTVV.

This clone was seen only a few times. The chain is built from TRBV18 and TRBJ2-2; no definite D call. Trimming shortened V by 3 bases and J by 3 bases, and 8 bases separated the two germline ends. The CDR3 extends over 14 amino acids. Germline V gene data show CDR1 as KGHSH and CDR2 as LQKENI. The CDR3 nucleotides read TGTGCCAGCTCACCCCTCCTATACACCGGGGAGCTGTTTTTT. It codes for CASSPLLYTGELFF. Filled out from reference TRBV18 and TRBJ2-2, the complete variable domain reads NAGVMQNPRHLVRRRGQEARLRCSPMKGHSHVYWYRQLPEEGLKFMVYLQKENIIDESGMPKERFSAEFPKEGPSILRIQQVVRGDSAAYFCASSPLLYTGELFFGEGSRLTVL.

The rearrangement links TRBV7-9 to TRBJ1-1, with 10 nucleotides matching TRBD1. Trimming cost V 4 bases and J 3 bases; bases outside gene matches: 2. Per the germline V gene, CDR1 is SEHNR and CDR2 is FQNEAQ (reference sequence). The CDR3 is 14 amino acids. The CDR3 coding sequence is TGTGCCAGCAGCTCGACAGGGGGCGACACTGAAGCTTTCTTT. This codes for CASSSTGGDTEAFF.

This clone occurred once. The chain links TRBV5-1 to TRBJ1-2, with D unresolved. Per germline, CDR1 SGHRS and CDR2 YFSETQ. The length of the CDR3 is 14 residues. Trimming shortened V by 0 bases and J by 0 bases, and 6 bases separated the two germline ends. In DNA form, the CDR3 reads TGCGCCAGCAGCTTGGCAGATGCTAACTATGGCTACACCTTC. The encoded protein is CASSLADANYGYTF.

This clone was detected a few times. This rearrangement joins TRBV19 to TRBJ1-5, with D unclear. V was clipped by 3 bases and J by 4 bases, with 4 bases between them. CDR1 and CDR2 from the germline V gene are LNHDA and SQIVND (reference sequence). This CDR3 region has 12 residues. The CDR3 loop reads CASSIPNQPQHF. In nucleotides, the CDR3 is TGTGCCAGTAGTATCCCGAATCAGCCCCAGCATTTT. Full variable domain (outside the CDR3, taken from reference TRBV19 and TRBJ1-5): DGGITQSPKYLFRKEGQNVTLSCEQNLNHDAMYWYRQDPGQGLRLIYYSQIVNDFQKGDIAEGYSVSREKKESFPLTVTSAQKNPTAFYLCASSIPNQPQHFGDGTRLSIL.

Many counts were recorded for this clone. The genes are TRBV4-2 and TRBJ1-5; TRBD1 is a possible D gene (6 bases). In germline, CDR1 is LGHNA, CDR2 YNFKEQ. The V and J ends lost 1 base and 4 bases respectively, with 14 bases between them. There are 16 residues in the CDR3. This CDR3 is CASSQVSGTRNQPQHF. CDR3 nucleotide sequence: TGTGCCAGCAGCCAAGTGTCCGGGACACGGAATCAGCCCCAGCATTTT.

The chain carries TRBV7-9 and TRBJ2-5, with 10 bases that match TRBD2. Per the germline V gene, CDR1 is SEHNR and CDR2 is FQNEAQ (reference sequence). J gave up 5 bases and V 4 bases, and 7 bases lay outside the gene matches. This CDR3 has 15 amino acids. CDR3 nucleotides: TGTGCCAGCAGCTCGCTAGCGGGGGCTCGGGAGACCCAGTACTTC. This codes for CASSSLAGARETQYF.

The chain is built from TRBV19 and TRBJ2-6; D is unclear. The V gene's germline CDR1 is LNHDA and CDR2 SQIVND (reference sequence). The CDR3 length is 14 residues. The V gene lost 5 bases and the J gene lost 0 bases, with 5 bases spanning the gap. The CDR3 spells CASSQSSGANVLTF. CDR3 sequence (DNA): TGTGCCAGTAGTCAGTCCTCTGGGGCCAACGTCCTGACTTTC.

The chain recombines TRBV2 with TRBJ1-1; D remains unclear. The CDR3 extends over 14 amino acids. The V end was cut by 8 bases, the J end by 1 base, with 14 bases between. CDR1 SNHLY and CDR2 FYNNEI come from the germline V gene. The CDR3 DNA is TGTGCCAGCGCCCGAGAATTCACGAACACTGAAGCTTTCTTT. It encodes CASAREFTNTEAFF.

The chain joins TRBV6-1 to TRBJ1-4, with 10 nucleotides matching TRBD1. With 4 bases clipped from V and 0 bases from J, the junction kept 2 bases outside the gene matches. The CDR3 sequence is 16 residues long. Germline lookup yields CDR1 MNHNS and CDR2 SASEGT. For the CDR3, the DNA is TGTGCCAGCAGTGCTGGACAGGGGGCAACTAATGAAAAACTGTTTTTT. Its translation is CASSAGQGATNEKLFF.

This clone was observed a few times. The rearrangement joins TRBV6-6 to TRBJ2-3; TRBD2 agrees at 11 bases. V gave up 7 bases and J gave up 8 bases; unmatched junction bases: 8. The CDR3 spans 14 residues. In germline, CDR1 is MNHNY, CDR2 SVGAGI (reference sequence). The CDR3 DNA reads TGTGCCAGCACTCGGACTAGCGGGCGAGGTACGCAGTATTTT. This sequence encodes CASTRTSGRGTQYF.

V and J are TRBV28 and TRBJ1-5; tentatively, D is TRBD1 (6 bases). CDR1 and CDR2 from the germline V gene are MDHEN and SYDVKM. The CDR3 spans 18 residues. V was clipped by 3 bases and J by 1 base, with 19 bases between them. The CDR3 reads CASSLSWTALRSNQPQHF. Here the CDR3 DNA reads TGTGCCAGCAGTTTGTCATGGACAGCGCTGCGCAGCAATCAGCCCCAGCATTTT.

This clone occurred a few times. This chain uses TRBV5-6 with TRBJ1-1; D remains unclear. Germline V lookup: CDR1 SGHDT, CDR2 YYEEEE. The CDR3 is 11 residues long. V was pared by 3 bases and J by 8 bases, with 8 bases between. The CDR3 coding sequence is TGTGCCAGCAGCTCCTATTCCGAAGCTTTCTTT. This gives the protein CASSSYSEAFF. Complete variable domain (other parts from reference TRBV5-6 and TRBJ1-1): DAGVTQSPTHLIKTRGQQVTLRCSPKSGHDTVSWYQQALGQGPQFIFQYYEEEERQRGNFPDRFSGHQFPNYSSELNVNALLLGDSALYLCASSSYSEAFFGQGTRLTVV.

This chain joins TRBV4-1 and TRBJ2-5; tentatively, D is TRBD2 (6 bases). The CDR3 has 17 residues. Trimming removed 2 bases from V and 5 bases from J, with 21 bases in between. Germline values: CDR1 MGHRA, CDR2 YSYEKL. The CDR3 DNA reads TGCGCCAGCAGCCAAAGTAGCATTCTAGCGCTCCAGGAGACCCAGTACTTC. This encodes CASSQSSILALQETQYF.

This chain connects TRBV5-6 to TRBJ1-2, with D possibly matching TRBD1 (6 bases). The CDR3 spans 15 residues. V was shortened by 1 base and J by 0 bases, with 10 bases between the two germline ends. Germline loops: CDR1 SGHDT, CDR2 YYEEEE. CDR3 amino acids: CASSLLAGANYGYTF. CDR3 DNA: TGTGCCAGCAGCTTGTTGGCAGGGGCTAACTATGGCTACACCTTC.

CDR3 protein: CATGYGDTQYF. The CDR3 DNA reads as TGCGCCACCGGCTACGGGGATACGCAGTATTTT. The V call is TRBV10-1, the J call TRBJ2-3; D call uncertain. V lost 10 bases and J lost 6, with 11 bases in between. Germline lookup yields CDR1 WNHNN and CDR2 SYGVQD (reference sequence). The CDR3 loop spans 11 amino acids.